A single sample is the source of the 6 T cell receptor beta chains below, sequenced in a study of blood T cell repertoires in COVID-19. Sequencing was performed with immunoSEQ multiplex PCR; in TCRdb, only in-frame clones are kept and a portion is missing. The sample yields about 220,000 clones, 75% to 90% seen once. The sample comprised peripheral blood. The source is a human donor in a cohort sampled during active COVID-19.

The chain combines TRBV18 with TRBJ1-6, with a weak D call TRBD1 (6 bases). Trimming took 1 base from V and 9 from J, leaving 22 bases between them. This CDR3 is built from 18 residues. Germline V CDR1 and CDR2: KGHSH, LQKENI. This CDR3 reads CASSPRRQAGVASSPLHF. DNA of the CDR3: TGTGCCAGCTCACCACGGCGACAGGCAGGGGTGGCCTCTTCACCCCTCCACTTT.

The chain employs TRBV30 and TRBJ2-7; the match to TRBD2 covers 11 bases. The CDR3 totals 16 residues. The V and J ends lost 5 bases and 5 bases, in that order; junction bases with no gene match: 14. Germline assignment: CDR1 GTSNPN and CDR2 SVGIG (reference sequence). The CDR3: CAWGPPTSGSRDEQYF. The DNA for the CDR3 is TGTGCCTGGGGCCCACCCACTAGCGGGAGTAGGGACGAGCAGTACTTC. Full variable domain (rest looked up from reference TRBV30 and TRBJ2-7): SQTIHQWPATLVQPVGSPLSLECTVEGTSNPNLYWYRQAAGRGLQLLFYSVGIGQISSEVPQNLSASRPQDRQFILSSKKLLLSDSGFYLCAWGPPTSGSRDEQYFGPGTRLTVT.

The gene calls are TRBV10-3 and TRBJ1-1, with D possibly matching TRBD1 (5 bases). CDR1 is ENHRY, CDR2 SYGVKD, per germline. This CDR3 comprises 15 residues. V was pared by 0 bases and J by 6 bases, with 14 bases between. CDR3 nucleotides: TGTGCCATCAGTGAGTCACAGGCGGCTTTCGCTGAAGCTTTCTTT. This encodes CAISESQAAFAEAFF.

The J gene is TRBJ1-1, the V gene TRBV9, with unresolved D. Germline V lookup: CDR1 SGDLS, CDR2 YYNGEE. The CDR3 loop spans 13 amino acids. Trimming stripped 0 bases from V and 3 bases from J, with 6 bases between. The CDR3 spells CASSVGAYTEAFF. The CDR3 region has the DNA TGTGCCAGCAGCGTAGGGGCATACACTGAAGCTTTCTTT.

In this sample, this clone turned up once. This chain uses TRBV29-1 with TRBJ2-7, with 10 bases matching TRBD2. Unmatched junction bases numbered 12, after V lost 4 bases and J lost 0 bases. This CDR3 spans 17 amino acids. Germline values: CDR1 SQVTM, CDR2 ANQGSEA. The CDR3 reads CSVGGWASGGSSYEQYF. The CDR3 DNA reads TGCAGCGTTGGAGGGTGGGCTAGCGGGGGAAGCTCCTACGAGCAGTACTTC.

The rearrangement joins TRBV5-1 to TRBJ1-2; 9 positions match TRBD1. CDR1 SGHRS and CDR2 YFSETQ come from the germline V gene. This CDR3 contains 14 residues. V was clipped by 4 bases and J by 6 bases; unmatched bases: 7. The CDR3 protein is CASSRLQGANGYTF. The CDR3 bases are TGCGCCAGCAGCCGTCTACAGGGGGCAAATGGCTACACCTTC.